These 17 T cell receptor beta chains originate from one sample sequenced in a study of blood T cell repertoires in COVID-19. Sequencing was performed with immunoSEQ multiplex PCR; in TCRdb, only in-frame clones are kept and a portion is missing. The table shows nearly 80,000 clones, with roughly 87% occurring only once. The material sequenced was peripheral blood. The receptors come from a woman older than 75 with active or convalescent COVID-19.

CDR3 bases: TGTGCCAGCAGCGTAGCCCCCGGGGATCGCTACACCTTC. It is translated as CASSVAPGDRYTF. This chain connects TRBV9 to TRBJ1-2; D remains ambiguous. V was cut by 0 bases and J by 9 bases, with 12 bases left in between. The CDR3 length is 13 residues. Looked up from germline, CDR1 is SGDLS and CDR2 is YYNGEE.

The chain carries TRBV7-2 and TRBJ2-6, with 7 bases aligning to TRBD2. CDR3 length: 15 residues. Losses at the gene ends were 5 bases for V and 0 bases for J; bases not matched to a gene: 1. Germline V lookup: CDR1 SGHTA, CDR2 FQGNSA. As DNA, the CDR3 is TGTGCCAGCAGCCGCGGGGGCTCTGGGGCCAACGTCCTGACTTTC. Its translation: CASSRGGSGANVLTF.

This chain links TRBV5-6 with TRBJ2-5; the D is unclear. Germline V lookup: CDR1 SGHDT, CDR2 YYEEEE. V lost 0 bases to trimming and J lost 3 bases, with 9 bases between them. This CDR3 has 14 amino acids. CDR3 loop: CASSLGARKETQYF. CDR3 nucleotides: TGTGCCAGCAGCTTGGGGGCCAGGAAAGAGACCCAGTACTTC.

The chain couples TRBV5-1 to TRBJ2-1; D remains ambiguous. Trimming removed 0 bases from V and 0 bases from J, with 10 bases in between. The CDR3 loop spans 16 amino acids. From germline, CDR1 is SGHRS and CDR2 YFSETQ. The CDR3 is CASSLESRSSYNEQFF. In DNA, the CDR3 is TGCGCCAGCAGCTTGGAATCCCGGTCCTCCTACAATGAGCAGTTCTTC.

The chain joins TRBV3-1 (or the pseudogene TRBV3-2) to TRBJ1-2, with a weak D call TRBD1 (5 bases). The CDR3 sequence is 12 residues long. The germline CDR1 and CDR2 sequences are LGHDT and YNNKEL (reference sequence). Trimming took 2 bases from V and 7 from J, leaving 8 bases between them. CDR3 DNA: TGTGCCAGCAGCCAAAGGGGTGGTGGCTACACCTTC. Protein sequence: CASSQRGGGYTF.

V is TRBV30 and J is TRBJ2-1, with D possibly being TRBD1 (6 bases). Germline V gene lookup returns CDR1 GTSNPN and CDR2 SVGIG (reference sequence). The germline V and J ends were trimmed by 8 bases and 9 bases, with 23 bases remaining between them. This CDR3 region has 14 residues. The CDR3 sequence: CAGGPDWGKGEQFF. The DNA of the CDR3 is TGTGCCGGGGGCCCTGACTGGGGCAAGGGTGAGCAGTTCTTC.

The rearrangement joins TRBV9 to TRBJ2-1, with 8 bases identical to TRBD1. Germline values: CDR1 SGDLS, CDR2 YYNGEE. V lost 0 bases and J lost 5; bases outside the gene matches: 1. The CDR3 contains 14 residues. CDR3 nucleotides: TGTGCCAGCAGCGTAGGGGACAGGAACAATGAGCAGTTCTTC. Its translation: CASSVGDRNNEQFF.

This clone was counted a single time. This sequence joins TRBV28 and TRBJ1-1; the D gene is possibly TRBD1 (5 bases). The V gene's germline CDR1 is MDHEN and CDR2 SYDVKM. V was shortened by 7 bases and J by 4 bases, with 25 bases between the two germline ends. The CDR3 extends over 17 amino acids. The DNA for the CDR3 is TGTGCCAGCATCATTAGGGCCAGGGTGTATGGGGTCACTGAAGCTTTCTTT. Amino acid sequence: CASIIRARVYGVTEAFF.

The gene calls are TRBV10-3 and TRBJ2-1; TRBD2 aligns across 9 bases. V dropped 7 bases and J dropped 5; count of bases not matched to a gene: 9. CDR1 and CDR2 (germline): ENHRY, SYGVKD. This CDR3 comprises 15 residues. The CDR3 DNA reads TGTGCCATCACCCAAAGCGGGGGGCGGGACAATGAGCAGTTCTTC. Its translation: CAITQSGGRDNEQFF.

The V gene is TRBV7-2, the J gene TRBJ1-6, with TRBD1 identical over 7 bases. Germline lookup yields CDR1 SGHTA and CDR2 FQGNSA. V was clipped by 6 bases and J by 10 bases; unmatched bases: 9. The CDR3 spans 14 residues. This CDR3 is CASRTTGVRSPLHF. In DNA, the CDR3 is TGTGCCAGCAGAACTACAGGGGTGAGATCACCCCTCCACTTT.

The chain employs TRBV28 and TRBJ1-1, with a weak D call TRBD1 (5 bases). This CDR3 has 13 residues. V gave up 2 bases and J gave up 7 bases, with 11 bases separating them. Germline loops: CDR1 MDHEN, CDR2 SYDVKM. CDR3 nucleotide sequence: TGTGCCAGCAGTTTACCTCTTCAGGGTGAAGCTTTCTTT. As protein: CASSLPLQGEAFF.

The rearrangement joins TRBV5-6 to TRBJ1-1; 10 nucleotides line up with TRBD1. Germline-derived CDR1 and CDR2 are SGHDT and YYEEEE. The CDR3 is 13 residues long. V was pared by 6 bases and J by 7 bases, with 6 bases of the junction left unmatched. In DNA, the CDR3 is TGTGCCAGCACTATGACAGGGGGCGGTGAAGCTTTCTTT. Amino acid sequence: CASTMTGGGEAFF.

V and J are TRBV29-1 and TRBJ2-4, with a possible D match to TRBD2 (5 bases). The CDR3 sequence is 15 residues long. CDR1 SQVTM and CDR2 ANQGSEA come from the germline V gene. The V end was cut by 4 bases, the J end by 4 bases, with 17 bases between. The CDR3 DNA follows: TGCAGCGTTGTGTGGCGGGCCGCGATTAAAAACATTCAGTACTTC. It codes for CSVVWRAAIKNIQYF.

The chain links TRBV3-1 (or the pseudogene TRBV3-2) to TRBJ1-2, with D possibly matching TRBD1 (5 bases). The CDR3 spans 17 residues. The germline V gene encodes CDR1 LGHDT and CDR2 YNNKEL (reference sequence). The germline V and J ends were trimmed by 5 bases and 4 bases, with 23 bases remaining between them. This chain's CDR3 is CASSFFLSMGGSYGYTF. The CDR3 coding sequence is TGTGCCAGCAGCTTTTTCCTAAGCATGGGGGGGAGCTATGGCTACACCTTC.

This sequence joins TRBV5-1 and TRBJ2-3; TRBD2 matches at 7 bases. Unmatched junction bases numbered 7, after V lost 5 bases and J lost 1 base. The CDR3 covers 15 residues. Germline lookup yields CDR1 SGHRS and CDR2 YFSETQ. CDR3 sequence reads: CASSLFGGGTDTQYF. The CDR3 coding sequence is TGCGCCAGCAGTCTTTTTGGGGGGGGCACAGATACGCAGTATTTT.

This chain joins TRBV6-2 or TRBV6-3 and TRBJ1-4; D unclear. CDR1 and CDR2 from the germline V gene are MNHEY and SVGEGT. The CDR3 consists of 16 residues. Trimming took off 2 bases at V and 0 bases at J, with 10 bases between the two ends. The DNA of the CDR3 is TGTGCCAGCAGTTACCCGGGTGGCCCAACTAATGAAAAACTGTTTTTT. It encodes CASSYPGGPTNEKLFF.

This clone was picked up one time. The genes are TRBV10-3 and TRBJ2-1; D might be TRBD2 (5 bases). Trimming removed 8 bases from V and 5 bases from J, with 16 bases in between. This CDR3 is built from 14 residues. From germline, CDR1 is ENHRY and CDR2 SYGVKD. The CDR3 nucleotides read TGTGCCATCGCCGACCAACCGGGAAACAATGAGCAGTTCTTC. Protein sequence: CAIADQPGNNEQFF.